The 23 T cell receptor beta chains listed next were all sequenced from one sample in a study of CD8+ T cells in alopecia areata. Specified treatment: oral pan-JAK inhibitor, 5-10 mg twice daily. cDNA prepared by RNA extraction and subsequent reverse transcription served as the template for sequencing. The assay was immunoSEQ multiplex PCR, and TCRdb's table has in-frame clones only and misses some. The sample lists roughly 140,000 clones, 80% to 90% seen once, with 20% to 25% in the top ten. The sample consisted of CD8+ T cells sorted from blood, taken at week 4, from a patient treated with tofacitinib. These TCRs come from a human donor with alopecia areata.

The chain uses TRBV6-5 and TRBJ2-3, with D unresolved. The CDR3 is 15 residues long. CDR1 is MNHEY, CDR2 SVGAGI, per germline. Trimming took 0 bases from V and 1 from J, leaving 8 bases between them. The CDR3: CASSYSAFGTDTQYF. CDR3 coding DNA: TGTGCCAGCAGTTACTCAGCGTTCGGCACAGATACGCAGTATTTT.

The CDR3 reads CASSLGGQDTQYF. The CDR3 DNA reads as TGTGCCAGCAGTTTAGGGGGGCAAGATACGCAGTATTTT. V and J are TRBV27 and TRBJ2-3, with D perhaps being TRBD1 or TRBD2 (6 bases each). V lost 2 bases and J lost 5, with 8 bases in between. CDR1 is MNHEY, CDR2 SMNVEV, per germline (reference sequence). This CDR3 spans 13 amino acids.

This chain joins TRBV6-1 and TRBJ1-1; D is uncertain. Germline-derived CDR1 and CDR2 are MNHNS and SASEGT. The CDR3 sequence is 12 residues long. Trimming took off 1 base at V and 11 bases at J, with 11 bases between the two ends. As DNA, the CDR3 is TGTGCCAGCAGTGAAGGTGCCTTTGAGGCTTTCTTT. It encodes CASSEGAFEAFF.

The rearrangement links TRBV6-5 to TRBJ2-7, with D unresolved. Per the germline V gene, CDR1 is MNHEY and CDR2 is SVGAGI. This CDR3 is 13 amino acids long. Trimming removed 5 bases at V and 3 bases at J, with 11 bases between. CDR3 protein: CASSPRSSYEQYF. As DNA, the CDR3 is TGTGCCAGCAGTCCCCGTTCTAGCTACGAGCAGTACTTC.

This clone was detected a few times. The rearrangement joins TRBV6-6 to TRBJ2-1; the match to TRBD1 covers 9 bases. The V segment lost 10 bases and the J segment 8 bases; nucleotides outside the gene matches: 12. The CDR3 totals 14 residues. From germline, CDR1 is MNHNY and CDR2 SVGAGI (reference sequence). CDR3 nucleotide sequence: TGTGCCATCAGCCCCGGGACAGGGTTTGATGAGCAGTTCTTC. Amino acid sequence: CAISPGTGFDEQFF.

The chain combines TRBV5-1 with TRBJ1-2, with 8 bases matching TRBD1. This CDR3 region has 15 residues. CDR1 and CDR2 (germline): SGHRS, YFSETQ. The ends lost 4 bases at V and 1 base at J; junction bases unmatched: 6. The CDR3 region has the DNA TGCGCCAGCAGCCCGGACAGGGCCCTTAACTATGGCTACACCTTC. Translated, it gives CASSPDRALNYGYTF. Variable domain in full (rest from reference TRBV5-1 and TRBJ1-2): KAGVTQTPRYLIKTRGQQVTLSCSPISGHRSVSWYQQTPGQGLQFLFEYFSETQRNKGNFPGRFSGRQFSNSRSEMNVSTLELGDSALYLCASSPDRALNYGYTFGSGTRLTVV.

On this clone itself: This specimen includes other DNA sequences encoding the same CDR3. The J gene is TRBJ2-1, the V gene TRBV1; TRBD1 is the table's D call, not checked against the DNA. TRBV1 is labeled a pseudogene. The CDR3 length is 16 residues. CDR3 sequence: CTSTSLWGRPYNEQFF. The CDR3 DNA is TGCACCAGCACCAGTCTATGGGGGCGACCCTACAATGAACAGTTCTTC.

CDR3 sequence reads: CASSPAQRPPLHF. The CDR3 DNA reads as TGTGCCAGCAGTCCAGCTCAGCGGCCACCCCTCCACTTT. The chain recombines TRBV27 with TRBJ1-6; D unclear. Germline V CDR1 and CDR2: MNHEY, SMNVEV (reference sequence). The CDR3 consists of 13 residues. V lost 5 bases and J lost 11, with 13 bases in between.

The chain recombines TRBV6-5 with TRBJ1-2; D might be TRBD1 (5 bases). The CDR3 is 13 residues long. V was pared by 2 bases and J by 4 bases, with 8 bases between. CDR1 is MNHEY, CDR2 SVGAGI, per germline. CDR3 in DNA: TGTGCCAGCAGTTACGGGACGACCTATGGCTACACCTTC. This sequence encodes CASSYGTTYGYTF.

The rearrangement links TRBV9 to TRBJ2-1; possible D gene TRBD1, 6 bases. The ends were cut back, 2 bases at V and 4 bases at J, with 13 bases in the middle. This CDR3 has 15 residues. The V gene's germline CDR1 is SGDLS and CDR2 YYNGEE. The CDR3 DNA is TGTGCCAGCAGCGTCCAAGAGGGGGAATACAATGAGCAGTTCTTC. Translation: CASSVQEGEYNEQFF. Together with reference TRBV9 and TRBJ2-1, the CDR3 gives the full variable domain: DSGVTQTPKHLITATGQRVTLRCSPRSGDLSVYWYQQSLDQGLQFLIQYYNGEERAKGNILERFSAQQFPDLHSELNLSSLELGDSALYFCASSVQEGEYNEQFFGPGTRLTVL.

The rearrangement links TRBV7-9 to TRBJ1-2, with D possibly matching TRBD1 (5 bases). This CDR3 spans 16 amino acids. V gave up 3 bases and J gave up 0 bases, with 14 bases separating them. Germline V gene data show CDR1 as SEHNR and CDR2 as FQNEAQ (reference sequence). The CDR3 sequence: CASSFVDSPTNYGYTF. The CDR3 DNA is TGTGCCAGCAGCTTCGTTGACAGCCCTACTAACTATGGCTACACCTTC.

The rearrangement joins TRBV2 to TRBJ2-2, with 10 bases fitting TRBD2. Trimming at V came to 5 bases and at J to 2 bases, leaving 11 bases not matched to a gene. The CDR3 consists of 18 residues. Per the germline V gene, CDR1 is SNHLY and CDR2 is FYNNEI. The CDR3 region has the DNA TGTGCCAGCAGTAGGGTAGGACTAGCGGCGATCAACACCGGGGAGCTGTTTTTT. Encoded protein: CASSRVGLAAINTGELFF.

This rearrangement joins TRBV27 to TRBJ2-7; D gene uncertain. With 7 bases removed from V and 5 bases from J, the gap between germline ends came to 9 bases. The CDR3 spans 11 residues. Germline V gene data show CDR1 as MNHEY and CDR2 as SMNVEV (reference sequence). CDR3 amino acids: CASMGSHEQYF. The CDR3, as DNA: TGTGCCAGCATGGGTTCCCACGAGCAGTACTTC.

The rearrangement joins TRBV27 to TRBJ1-2; maybe TRBD1 (5 bases). V was pared by 4 bases and J by 5 bases, with 20 bases between. There are 16 residues in the CDR3. The germline CDR1 and CDR2 sequences are MNHEY and SMNVEV (reference sequence). The CDR3: CASSYPPGPIGYGYTF. DNA for the CDR3: TGTGCCAGCAGTTACCCGCCGGGGCCTATAGGGTATGGCTACACCTTC.

V usage is TRBV27 and J usage is TRBJ1-5, with 10 bases matching TRBD1. The CDR3 spans 16 residues. Germline V gives CDR1 MNHEY, CDR2 SMNVEV (reference sequence). J lost 7 bases, V lost 11 bases, and 17 bases had no gene match. CDR3 coding DNA: TGTGCCCCCATGCGGCCGGGGACAGGGGATGAACAGCCCCAGCATTTT. Amino acids: CAPMRPGTGDEQPQHF.

This clone has just one count. The chain combines TRBV7-9 with TRBJ2-7; 13 bases match TRBD2. The CDR3 contains 16 residues. CDR1 is SEHNR, CDR2 FQNEAQ, per germline (reference sequence). Losses at the gene ends were 1 base for V and 2 bases for J; bases not matched to a gene: 2. The CDR3 DNA sequence: TGTGCCAGCAGCTTAGGAGGGACTAGCGGGACCTACGAGCAGTACTTC. This translates into CASSLGGTSGTYEQYF. The complete variable domain, with remaining parts taken from reference TRBV7-9 and TRBJ2-7, reads DTGVSQNPRHKITKRGQNVTFRCDPISEHNRLYWYRQTLGQGPEFLTYFQNEAQLEKSRLLSDRFSAERPKGSFSTLEIQRTEQGDSAMYLCASSLGGTSGTYEQYFGPGTRLTVT.

In nucleotides, the CDR3 is TGTGCCAGCGCCAGCGGGGGAAAGTACAATGAGCAGTTCTTC. Its translation: CASASGGKYNEQFF. This sequence joins TRBV27 and TRBJ2-1; 8 bases agree with TRBD2. Germline V gene data show CDR1 as MNHEY and CDR2 as SMNVEV (reference sequence). The trim removed 8 bases at V and 4 bases at J, leaving 7 bases unmatched. This CDR3 has 14 residues.

CDR3 bases: TGTGCCAGCAGCACCCTGACTAGCGGGGTGAGCGCTAGCACAGATACGCAGTATTTT. Translated: CASSTLTSGVSASTDTQYF. J is TRBJ2-3 and V is TRBV7-9, with TRBD2 matching over 11 bases. The CDR3 consists of 19 residues. Unmatched junction bases numbered 13, after V lost 5 bases and J lost 0 bases. Germline values: CDR1 SEHNR, CDR2 FQNEAQ (reference sequence).

The V and J genes are TRBV7-9 and TRBJ2-1; D possibly uses TRBD1 or TRBD2 (5 bases each). The V gene's germline CDR1 is SEHNR and CDR2 FQNEAQ (reference sequence). V was shortened by 5 bases and J by 6 bases, with 14 bases between the two germline ends. The length of the CDR3 is 14 residues. CDR3 coding DNA: TGTGCCAGCAGCGCCCGGGATGGGGGCAATGAGCAGTTCTTC. Translated: CASSARDGGNEQFF.

This sequence joins TRBV11-3 and TRBJ2-3; D gene unclear. Trimming removed 5 bases at V and 6 bases at J, with 15 bases between. CDR1 SGHNT and CDR2 YENEEA come from the germline V gene. This CDR3 has 14 residues. The CDR3 protein is CASSPGPEWDTQYF. CDR3 nucleotides: TGTGCCAGCAGCCCAGGACCAGAATGGGATACGCAGTATTTT.

V and J are TRBV30 and TRBJ2-7, with 8 positions matching TRBD1. V was clipped by 5 bases and J by 2 bases; unmatched bases: 5. Germline V gives CDR1 GTSNPN, CDR2 SVGIG (reference sequence). The CDR3 sequence is 13 residues long. CDR3 nucleotide sequence: TGTGCCTGGCACCGGGACAGGACCTACGAGCAGTACTTC. Its translation: CAWHRDRTYEQYF.

V and J are TRBV5-1 and TRBJ2-5; D gene ambiguous. Germline V lookup: CDR1 SGHRS, CDR2 YFSETQ. The CDR3 covers 13 residues. V was shortened by 4 bases and J by 2 bases, with 9 bases between the two germline ends. The CDR3 sequence is CASSPDVQETQYF. Here the CDR3 DNA reads TGCGCCAGCAGCCCGGACGTGCAAGAGACCCAGTACTTC.

The chain combines TRBV7-3 with TRBJ1-6, with unresolved D. CDR1 SGHTA and CDR2 FQGTGA come from the germline V gene. CDR3 length: 15 amino acids. The V and J ends lost 3 bases and 5 bases respectively, with 11 bases between them. In DNA, the CDR3 is TGTGCCAGCAGCTTGGGCCTTGGGGATAATTCACCCCTCCACTTT. It codes for CASSLGLGDNSPLHF.